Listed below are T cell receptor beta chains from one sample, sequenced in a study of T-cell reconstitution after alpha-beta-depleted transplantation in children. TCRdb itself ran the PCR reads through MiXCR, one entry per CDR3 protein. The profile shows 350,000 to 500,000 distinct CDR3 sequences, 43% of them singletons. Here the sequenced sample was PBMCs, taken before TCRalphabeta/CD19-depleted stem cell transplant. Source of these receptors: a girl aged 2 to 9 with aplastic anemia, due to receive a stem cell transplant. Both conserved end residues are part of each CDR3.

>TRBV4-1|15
CASSPAAGNTGELFF
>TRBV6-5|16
CASSYPPTSRQETQYF
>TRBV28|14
CASSPYRDVHEQYF
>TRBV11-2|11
CASSPGAGYTF
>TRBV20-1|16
CSARDYNRGDTGELFF
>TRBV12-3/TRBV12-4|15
CASSNRSSYNSPLHF
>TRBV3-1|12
CASSQEPDTQYF
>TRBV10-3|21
CAISESFGLGSSGVTQETQYF
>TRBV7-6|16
CASSLGRTSGKGELFF
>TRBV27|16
CASSQLAGDLQETQYF
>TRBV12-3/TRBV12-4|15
CASSFGQGAGNEQFF
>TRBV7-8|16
CASSLVNLAGVVEQFF
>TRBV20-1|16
CSASGSSGIEGGSYTF
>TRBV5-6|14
CASSLESGQETQYF
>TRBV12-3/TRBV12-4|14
CASSSSGIRATQYF
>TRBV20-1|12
CSASGSGETQYF
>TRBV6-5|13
CASSRGGNQPQHF
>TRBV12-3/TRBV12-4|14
CASSPDTSGNTIYF
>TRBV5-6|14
CASSFSQGNSPLHF
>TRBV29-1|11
CSVEQGAEAFF
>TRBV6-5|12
CASVSRVDEQFF
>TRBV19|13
CASSIDSGNEQFF
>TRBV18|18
CASSQALAGDVASYEQYF
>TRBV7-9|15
CASSFPPGFTDTQYF
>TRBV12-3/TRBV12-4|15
CASTLDPIENQPQHF
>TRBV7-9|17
CASSLATPTSGGHEQFF
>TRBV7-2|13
CASSFYSVYGYTF
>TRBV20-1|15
CSARSRRLGFNEQYF
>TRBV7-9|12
CAIQEDADTQYF